Below are 23 T cell receptor beta chains sequenced from a single sample in a study of immune evolution from preneoplasia to lung adenocarcinoma. Using immunoSEQ multiplex PCR, the repertoire was profiled, and TCRdb retains in-frame clones only, with some absent. The sample shows about 10,000 clones, roughly 74% of them seen only once. The specimen was FFPE minimally invasive lung adenocarcinoma tissue. These receptors came from a person between 70 and 80 years old with lung adenocarcinoma.

This chain links TRBV7-2 with TRBJ2-7; the D call may be TRBD1 or TRBD2 (6 bases each). The germline V gene encodes CDR1 SGHTA and CDR2 FQGNSA. The CDR3 is made up of 16 amino acids. Trimming took off 1 base at V and 10 bases at J, with 23 bases between the two ends. CDR3 amino acids: CASSLVQPGPWGAQYF. In DNA, the CDR3 is TGTGCCAGCAGCTTAGTTCAGCCCGGCCCTTGGGGGGCTCAGTACTTC.

The chain is built from TRBV30 and TRBJ2-1; D remains ambiguous. CDR3 length: 11 amino acids. V shed 0 bases and J shed 4 bases, with 1 base lying between them. Germline V gene sequence: CDR1 GTSNPN, CDR2 SVGIG (reference sequence). CDR3 nucleotides: TGTGCCTGGAGTGTGTACAATGAGCAGTTCTTC. This translates into CAWSVYNEQFF. Together with reference TRBV30 and TRBJ2-1, the CDR3 gives the full variable domain: SQTIHQWPATLVQPVGSPLSLECTVEGTSNPNLYWYRQAAGRGLQLLFYSVGIGQISSEVPQNLSASRPQDRQFILSSKKLLLSDSGFYLCAWSVYNEQFFGPGTRLTVL.

This clone has only one observation. The rearrangement links TRBV6-1 to TRBJ1-2, with TRBD1 identical over 9 bases. V gave up 6 bases and J gave up 4 bases; unmatched junction bases: 9. The CDR3 consists of 15 residues. Germline V gene lookup returns CDR1 MNHNS and CDR2 SASEGT. CDR3 in DNA: TGTGCCAGCAGGGGGGACGGACAGGGGACCTATGGCTACACCTTC. This gives the protein CASRGDGQGTYGYTF.

The rearrangement links TRBV27 to TRBJ2-7, with TRBD1 matching over 10 bases. V was clipped by 2 bases and J by 4 bases; unmatched bases: 8. CDR3 length: 16 amino acids. Germline V CDR1 and CDR2: MNHEY, SMNVEV (reference sequence). The chain's CDR3 is CASSLAATGQGYEQYF. In DNA, the CDR3 is TGTGCCAGCAGTTTAGCGGCAACGGGACAGGGGTACGAGCAGTACTTC.

The rearrangement uses TRBV4-2 and TRBJ2-3; the D gene could be TRBD1 or TRBD2 (7 bases each). Trimming took 4 bases from V and 4 from J, leaving 9 bases between them. The CDR3 is made up of 13 amino acids. Germline lookup yields CDR1 LGHNA and CDR2 YNFKEQ. The DNA for the CDR3 is TGTGCCAGCAGCCCAGGGGGGGCAGATACGCAGTATTTT. Its protein product is CASSPGGADTQYF.

This clone was seen only once. This chain uses TRBV2 with TRBJ2-3; TRBD1 matches 8 bases. CDR1 SNHLY and CDR2 FYNNEI come from the germline V gene. There are 19 residues in the CDR3. DNA for the CDR3: TGTGCTCTTTCAACTAATCAAAGACCAGGGGGCGTGATGACAGATACGCAGTATTTT. Translated, it gives CALSTNQRPGGVMTDTQYF.

This chain connects TRBV4-2 to TRBJ1-5; 7 positions match TRBD1. Losses at the gene ends were 0 bases for V and 4 bases for J; bases not matched to a gene: 6. This CDR3 region has 16 residues. Per germline, CDR1 LGHNA and CDR2 YNFKEQ. In DNA, the CDR3 is TGTGCCAGCAGCCAAGATGGGGACAGCTTAAATCAGCCCCAGCATTTT. Translated, it gives CASSQDGDSLNQPQHF.

This clone was counted a few times. J is TRBJ1-1 and V is TRBV19; D ambiguous. CDR1 is LNHDA and CDR2 is SQIVND in the germline V gene (reference sequence). Deletions cut 7 bases from V and 0 bases from J, with 12 bases between. The CDR3 is made up of 14 amino acids. The CDR3 nucleotides read TGTGCCAGTAATTTGGGCAGCATGAACACTGAAGCTTTCTTT. Translated, it gives CASNLGSMNTEAFF.

This chain connects TRBV4-3 to TRBJ2-7; no reliable D call. Trimming pared 6 bases from V and 6 bases from J, leaving 15 bases between. The CDR3 has 13 residues. Germline values: CDR1 LGHNA, CDR2 YSLEER. In DNA form, the CDR3 reads TGCGCCAGCAGTTACGACGGTGGGCTCGAGCAGTACTTC. The encoded protein is CASSYDGGLEQYF.

This chain links TRBV6-5 with TRBJ2-7, with 10 bases lining up with TRBD1. This CDR3 is built from 12 residues. Germline loops: CDR1 MNHEY, CDR2 SVGAGI. After removal of 6 bases from V and 6 bases from J, the junction contained 2 bases not matched to a gene. Here the CDR3 reads CASSRDRGEQYF. The CDR3 nucleotides read TGTGCCAGCAGCCGGGACAGGGGCGAGCAGTACTTC.

This clone was seen more than once but under ten times. The V gene is TRBV28, the J gene TRBJ2-7, with 10 bases that match TRBD2. Germline V gene sequence: CDR1 MDHEN, CDR2 SYDVKM. The CDR3 length is 14 residues. Trimming removed 10 bases from V and 8 bases from J; junction bases left unmatched: 14. The CDR3 nucleotides read TGTGCCACCTTCCGGACTAGCGGTGTCTCCAAGCAGTACTTC. Translated: CATFRTSGVSKQYF.

This rearrangement joins TRBV6-4 to TRBJ2-7; 10 positions agree with TRBD1. CDR1 and CDR2 from the germline V gene are MRHNA and SNTAGT. The CDR3 contains 14 residues. The junction had 7 bases not matched to a gene; V was cut back by 8 bases and J by 3 bases. The CDR3 here is CASGQDRGIYEQYF. CDR3 DNA: TGTGCCAGCGGTCAGGACAGGGGGATCTACGAGCAGTACTTC.

This chain uses TRBV27 with TRBJ1-2, with 9 bases identical to TRBD1. The CDR3 has 14 residues. The V gene's germline CDR1 is MNHEY and CDR2 SMNVEV (reference sequence). The V and J ends lost 6 bases and 5 bases, in that order; junction bases with no gene match: 7. The CDR3 nucleotides read TGTGCCAGCAGAGCCGACAGGGGGATTTATGGCTACACCTTC. Amino acids: CASRADRGIYGYTF.

The count of this clone is one. The V call is TRBV30, the J call TRBJ1-1; no clear D. The V end lost 1 base, the J end lost 4 bases, and 4 bases lay between the germline ends. In germline, CDR1 is GTSNPN, CDR2 SVGIG (reference sequence). The CDR3 contains 11 residues. CDR3 sequence (DNA): TGTGCCTGGAGTGATCTCACTGAAGCTTTCTTT. Its protein is CAWSDLTEAFF.

The CDR3 DNA follows: TGCAGCGTTGCGACAGGGAAGATCTACGAGCAGTACTTC. Translation gives CSVATGKIYEQYF. This rearrangement joins TRBV29-1 to TRBJ2-7, with 7 bases lining up with TRBD1. The CDR3 is 13 residues long. The V segment lost 4 bases and the J segment 3 bases; nucleotides outside the gene matches: 6. The germline V gene has CDR1 SQVTM and CDR2 ANQGSEA.

In this sample, this clone turned up once. The chain joins TRBV6-1 to TRBJ1-3; D remains ambiguous. Germline CDR1 is MNHNS and CDR2 is SASEGT. V was clipped by 7 bases and J by 0 bases, with 10 bases between them. There are 14 residues in the CDR3. CDR3 loop: CASKKGNSGNTIYF. The CDR3 region has the DNA TGTGCCAGCAAGAAAGGGAACTCTGGAAACACCATATATTTT.

This clone was observed a few times. The V gene is TRBV6-4, the J gene TRBJ1-1; the match to TRBD1 covers 9 bases. The germline CDR1 and CDR2 sequences are MRHNA and SNTAGT. Germline trimming cut 2 bases from V and 2 bases from J; bases unmatched to any gene: 12. The CDR3 contains 18 residues. This CDR3 is CASSDPPGGQGTNTEAFF. The CDR3 DNA sequence: TGTGCCAGCAGTGACCCCCCTGGGGGACAGGGAACTAACACTGAAGCTTTCTTT.

This chain connects TRBV7-9 to TRBJ2-7, with no clear D. CDR1 and CDR2 (germline): SEHNR, FQNEAQ (reference sequence). The CDR3 is 12 residues long. Trimming cost V 3 bases and J 3 bases, with 6 bases left between them. Here the CDR3 reads CASSFAFYEQYF. The DNA for the CDR3 is TGTGCCAGCAGCTTCGCGTTCTACGAGCAGTACTTC.

V usage is TRBV11-2 and J usage is TRBJ2-2, with D unclear. CDR1 is SGHAT, CDR2 FQNNGV, per germline. The CDR3 is 13 residues long. V dropped 5 bases and J dropped 6 bases, with 10 bases sitting between them. The CDR3 sequence is CASSRQLAGELFF. DNA of the CDR3: TGTGCCAGCAGCCGCCAGTTGGCCGGGGAGCTGTTTTTT.

This chain uses TRBV1 with TRBJ2-3; TRBD2, the table's D call, lacks a check against the DNA. TRBV1 is a recognized pseudogene. The CDR3 length is 12 residues. In DNA, the CDR3 is TGCACCAGCAGCCAAGCTCCAGATACGCAGTATTTT. It translates to CTSSQAPDTQYF.

The chain couples TRBV5-6 to TRBJ2-7; either TRBD1 or TRBD2 may supply D (5 bases each). The V and J ends lost 5 bases and 7 bases respectively, with 16 bases between them. The CDR3 loop spans 13 amino acids. Germline-derived CDR1 and CDR2 are SGHDT and YYEEEE. CDR3: CASSRDGVTEQYF. The CDR3 DNA sequence: TGTGCCAGCAGTCGGGACGGAGTTACGGAGCAGTACTTC. The whole variable domain, filled in from reference TRBV5-6 and TRBJ2-7, reads DAGVTQSPTHLIKTRGQQVTLRCSPKSGHDTVSWYQQALGQGPQFIFQYYEEEERQRGNFPDRFSGHQFPNYSSELNVNALLLGDSALYLCASSRDGVTEQYFGPGTRLTVT.

This clone was recorded a few times. The gene calls are TRBV4-3 and TRBJ1-2, with D possibly being TRBD1 (5 bases). V lost 1 base and J lost 7, with 13 bases in between. The CDR3 spans 14 residues. Germline lookup yields CDR1 LGHNA and CDR2 YSLEER. The chain's CDR3 is CASSQAGTQVGYTF. The CDR3 DNA follows: TGCGCCAGCAGCCAAGCCGGGACCCAGGTTGGCTACACCTTC.

This chain links TRBV10-3 with TRBJ2-1; 15 positions agree with TRBD2. The germline V gene encodes CDR1 ENHRY and CDR2 SYGVKD. V was clipped by 3 bases and J by 9 bases; unmatched bases: 9. The CDR3 is 17 residues long. The CDR3 nucleotides are TGTGCCATCAGTGACCTTGGGACTAGCGGGAGGCAGGCTGAGCAGTTCTTC. Translation gives CAISDLGTSGRQAEQFF.